One sample yielded the 25 T cell receptor beta chains listed below, sequenced in a study of T cells in women clearing cervical HPV infection. The table came from immunoSEQ multiplex PCR; TCRdb's copy has only in-frame clones and leaves some out. Its table records over 30,000 clones. Sample: blood buffy coat. Receptor source: a woman aged 18 to 75 with a cervical HPV16 infection that either progressed to CIN3+ or cleared (not recorded which).

This chain's CDR3 is CASRGSNQPQHF. The CDR3 bases that were read are TGTGCCAGCAGAGGGAGCAATCAGCCC. The chain employs TRBV28 and TRBJ1-5; D gene unclear. Sequencing ends 3 residues short of the CDR3 end; the germline J gene provides the rest. Germline CDR1 MDHEN, CDR2 SYDVKM. The V end lost 6 bases, the J end lost 1 base, and 4 bases lay between the germline ends. The CDR3 consists of 12 residues.

Concerning this clone: The CDR3 extends 3 residues past the end of the read, so its final part is completed from the germline J gene. The chain uses TRBV6-1 and TRBJ2-7, with 7 nucleotides matching TRBD1. CDR3 size: 13 residues. The germline V gene encodes CDR1 MNHNS and CDR2 SASEGT. Unmatched junction bases numbered 6, after V lost 4 bases and J lost 6 bases. CDR3 DNA (partial): TGTGCCAGCAGTGTGGACAGGAGGAGCGAG. Its translation: CASSVDRRSE. The whole CDR3 is CASSVDRRSEQYF.

Details on this clone: Read coverage stops 3 residues before the CDR3 terminus; the germline J gene supplies the remainder. The V gene is TRBV7-9, the J gene TRBJ2-3; D may be TRBD1 (5 bases). The CDR3 runs 15 residues. CDR1 and CDR2 (germline): SEHNR, FQNEAQ (reference sequence). The CDR3 spells CASSYYLQGQETQYF. The CDR3 bases that were read are TGTGCCAGCAGCTACTACCTCCAGGGCCAAGAGACG.

Remarks on this clone: The DNA ends 3 residues before the CDR3 does, and the rest of the CDR3 is filled in from the germline J gene. The chain uses TRBV19 and TRBJ2-1, with 14 bases identical to TRBD2. The junction had 13 bases not matched to a gene; V was cut back by 6 bases and J by 0 bases. The CDR3 contains 20 residues. Germline V gene sequence: CDR1 LNHDA, CDR2 SQIVND (reference sequence). This CDR3 reads CASRELGLAGGPSSYNEQFF. The sequenced part of the CDR3 DNA is TGTGCCAGTAGAGAACTTGGACTAGCGGGGGGCCCTAGCTCCTACAATGAG. The full variable domain, in which reference TRBV19 and TRBJ2-1 provide the parts outside the CDR3, is DGGITQSPKYLFRKEGQNVTLSCEQNLNHDAMYWYRQDPGQGLRLIYYSQIVNDFQKGDIAEGYSVSREKKESFPLTVTSAQKNPTAFYLCASRELGLAGGPSSYNEQFFGPGTRLTVL.

About this clone: The read terminates 3 residues before the CDR3 end, so the remaining end is supplied by the germline J gene. The chain couples TRBV30 to TRBJ2-2; D ambiguous. The CDR3 consists of 10 residues. The V gene's germline CDR1 is GTSNPN and CDR2 SVGIG (reference sequence). The V gene lost 4 bases and the J gene lost 8 bases, with 5 bases spanning the gap. CDR3 loop: CAWKRGELFF. The covered CDR3 bases are TGTGCCTGGAAGAGGGGGGAG.

Turning to this clone: The DNA ends 3 residues before the CDR3 does, and the rest of the CDR3 is filled in from the germline J gene. This chain uses TRBV2 with TRBJ1-5; D is unresolved. Per the germline V gene, CDR1 is SNHLY and CDR2 is FYNNEI. Trimming stripped 2 bases from V and 5 bases from J, with 7 bases between. The CDR3 contains 13 residues. Incomplete CDR3 DNA: TGTGCCAGCAGTGAAAGGAGGGATCAGCCC. This gives the protein CASSERRDQP. The whole CDR3 protein reads CASSERRDQPQHF. The whole variable domain, filled in from reference TRBV2 and TRBJ1-5, reads EPEVTQTPSHQVTQMGQEVILRCVPISNHLYFYWYRQILGQKVEFLVSFYNNEISEKSEIFDDQFSVERPDGSNFTLKIRSTKLEDSAMYFCASSERRDQPQHFGDGTRLSIL.

This CDR3 is CASSFRGGDTQYF. The CDR3 DNA, read in part, is TGCGCCAGCAGTTTCAGGGGTGGAGATACG. The chain carries TRBV5-1 and TRBJ2-3; possibly TRBD1 for D (6 bases). The read terminates 3 residues ahead of where the CDR3 ends, so the germline J gene completes it. Trimming took off 5 bases at V and 5 bases at J, with 12 bases between the two ends. CDR1 and CDR2 (germline): SGHRS, YFSETQ. CDR3 size: 13 residues.

In regard to this clone: The read falls 3 residues short of the CDR3 end, and the missing part is taken from the germline J gene. The V gene is TRBV10-1, the J gene TRBJ2-5, with D perhaps matching TRBD2 (5 bases). V lost 3 bases and J lost 4, with 12 bases in between. This CDR3 is 14 amino acids long. Germline assignment: CDR1 WNHNN and CDR2 SYGVQD (reference sequence). CDR3 bases read: TGCGCCAGCAGTGAACGGGCACGGGGAGAGACC. Amino acid sequence: CASSERARGET. The full-length CDR3 reads as CASSERARGETQYF.

Points on this clone: From the germline J gene comes the end of the CDR3, since the read stops 3 residues before it. This chain joins TRBV29-1 and TRBJ1-2, with a tentative D call TRBD1 (6 bases). V was trimmed by 3 bases and J by 7 bases, leaving 12 bases between them. The CDR3 is 12 amino acids. Per the germline V gene, CDR1 is SQVTM and CDR2 is ANQGSEA. The sequenced part of the CDR3 DNA is TGCAGCGTTGAGGCAGGGGAGGTTGGC. This sequence encodes CSVEAGEVG. The whole CDR3 sequence reads CSVEAGEVGYTF.

Points on this clone: The sequenced fragment ends 3 residues before the CDR3 boundary, so the rest is inferred from the germline J gene. The chain recombines TRBV2 with TRBJ2-7; a weak D match, TRBD1 (7 bases). CDR1 and CDR2 (germline): SNHLY, FYNNEI. The V end was cut by 7 bases, the J end by 3 bases, with 13 bases between. The length of the CDR3 is 13 residues. Partial CDR3 DNA: TGTGCCAGCATCGCAGGGGGGAACTACGAG. Its protein is CASIAGGNYE. The whole CDR3 reads CASIAGGNYEQYF.

Comments on this clone: The CDR3 end lies 3 residues beyond the end of the read and is filled in from the germline J gene. The chain uses TRBV19 and TRBJ2-3; no definite D call. CDR1 is LNHDA, CDR2 SQIVND, per germline (reference sequence). This CDR3 has 13 residues. V lost 8 bases and J lost 0, with 9 bases in between. The CDR3: CASAPTSTDTQYF. Partial CDR3 DNA: TGTGCCAGTGCCCCAACTAGCACAGATACG.

Points on this clone: The read terminates 3 residues before the CDR3 end, so the remaining end is supplied by the germline J gene. J is TRBJ2-1 and V is TRBV5-1; 9 nucleotides align to TRBD2. The junction had 7 bases not matched to a gene; V was cut back by 2 bases and J by 4 bases. The CDR3 contains 16 residues. Germline-derived CDR1 and CDR2 are SGHRS and YFSETQ. CDR3 residues: CASSLGGRVRYNEQFF. The sequenced CDR3 bases are TGCGCCAGCAGCTTAGGCGGGAGGGTGCGTTACAATGAG.

On this clone itself: The read is 3 residues too short to cover the CDR3 end, so that end is filled in from the germline J gene. The rearrangement uses TRBV19 and TRBJ1-4; TRBD1 might be the D (6 bases). Germline CDR1 reads LNHDA; CDR2 reads SQIVND (reference sequence). The V and J ends lost 6 bases and 2 bases respectively, with 10 bases between them. The CDR3 sequence is 14 residues long. The part of the CDR3 DNA that was read is TGTGCCAGTAGGGACAGCGTTACTAATGAAAAA. Amino acid sequence: CASRDSVTNEK. The whole CDR3 is CASRDSVTNEKLFF.

Notes on this clone: The observed sequence ends 3 residues before the CDR3 terminus, with the missing tail filled in from the germline J gene. This sequence joins TRBV19 and TRBJ1-1; D gene ambiguous. Germline CDR1 LNHDA, CDR2 SQIVND (reference sequence). The CDR3 contains 14 residues. CDR3 DNA, as far as it was read: TGTGCCAGTAGTATAGGTGGCATGGGCCCCGAG. Translating gives CASSIGGMGPE. The entire CDR3 protein is CASSIGGMGPEAFF.

Comment on this clone: The read ends 3 residues shy of where the CDR3 ends; the end is completed using the germline J gene. The V call is TRBV7-9, the J call TRBJ2-7, with 10 bases identical to TRBD1. V dropped 4 bases and J dropped 3; count of bases not matched to a gene: 6. CDR1 is SEHNR and CDR2 is FQNEAQ in the germline V gene (reference sequence). This CDR3 contains 15 residues. The CDR3 protein is CASSSGQGLRYEQYF. The CDR3 DNA, read in part, is TGTGCCAGCAGCTCGGGACAGGGGCTCCGCTACGAG.

Comment on this clone: The read ends 3 residues shy of where the CDR3 ends; the end is completed using the germline J gene. This rearrangement joins TRBV9 to TRBJ1-1; unclear D gene. CDR1 is SGDLS and CDR2 is YYNGEE in the germline V gene. The CDR3 has 14 amino acids. Trimming removed 0 bases at V and 7 bases at J, with 13 bases between. CDR3 region: CASSVEALRGEAFF. The CDR3 DNA, read in part, is TGTGCCAGCAGCGTAGAAGCGCTCCGGGGTGAA.

As to this clone: The CDR3 extends 3 residues past the end of the read, so its final part is completed from the germline J gene. The chain joins TRBV7-6 to TRBJ1-4; weak D call: TRBD1 (5 bases). Looked up from germline, CDR1 is SGHVS and CDR2 is FNYEAQ. The CDR3 has 14 residues. The CDR3 bases that were read are TGTGCCAGCAGCCGGGGGACGGATAATTCACCA. This translates into CASSRGTDNSP. From start to end, the CDR3 is CASSRGTDNSPLFF.

Notes on this clone: The read ends 3 residues shy of where the CDR3 ends; the end is completed using the germline J gene. This rearrangement joins TRBV14 to TRBJ2-3; 11 nucleotides line up with TRBD2. This CDR3 comprises 16 residues. The V gene end was trimmed by 4 bases and the J gene end by 6 bases; junction bases not matched to a gene: 9. Germline V lookup: CDR1 SGHDN, CDR2 FVKESK. The CDR3 bases that were read are TGTGCCAGCAGCCCGCTAGCGGGAGGACCACAGGATACG. Translated, it gives CASSPLAGGPQDT. The complete CDR3 reads CASSPLAGGPQDTQYF. The variable domain in full, with the rest retrieved from reference TRBV14 and TRBJ2-3, is EAGVTQFPSHSVIEKGQTVTLRCDPISGHDNLYWYRRVMGKEIKFLLHFVKESKQDESGMPNNRFLAERTGGTYSTLKVQPAELEDSGVYFCASSPLAGGPQDTQYFGPGTRLTVL.

Worth noting for this clone: The read ends 3 residues early relative to the CDR3; the germline J gene fills the gap. The gene calls are TRBV7-6 and TRBJ1-2, with a weak D call TRBD1 (6 bases). The CDR3 is made up of 15 amino acids. V gave up 4 bases and J gave up 7 bases, with 19 bases separating them. Germline CDR1 SGHVS, CDR2 FNYEAQ. This CDR3 reads CASSWTARGLGGYTF. The part of the CDR3 DNA that was read is TGTGCCAGCAGCTGGACGGCGCGGGGGCTTGGTGGC.

A note on this clone: The read ends 3 residues early relative to the CDR3; the germline J gene fills the gap. Other DNA sequences within the sample encode an identical CDR3. J is TRBJ2-7 and V is TRBV19; 8 positions match TRBD1. Per germline, CDR1 LNHDA and CDR2 SQIVND (reference sequence). V lost 6 bases and J lost 1; bases outside the gene matches: 5. The CDR3 is 14 residues long. The part of the CDR3 DNA that was read is TGTGCCAGTAGGCGGACAGGGTCATCCTACGAG. Protein product: CASRRTGSSYE. The CDR3 in its entirety is CASRRTGSSYEQYF.

Note on this clone: The read ends 3 residues early relative to the CDR3; the germline J gene fills the gap. The sample carries other DNA sequences with the same CDR3. The chain combines TRBV5-6 with TRBJ1-3; D unresolved. Per germline, CDR1 SGHDT and CDR2 YYEEEE. Deletions cut 4 bases from V and 4 bases from J, with 6 bases between. This CDR3 has 12 amino acids. CDR3 amino acids: CASSPGGNTIYF. Partial CDR3 DNA: TGTGCCAGCAGCCCGGGGGGAAACACC.

A note on this clone: The read halts 3 residues ahead of the CDR3 end, with the missing end drawn from the germline J gene. The chain combines TRBV20-1 with TRBJ2-1; TRBD2 aligns across 7 bases. Germline V CDR1 and CDR2: DFQATT, SNEGSKA (reference sequence). CDR3 length: 16 residues. Trimming cost V 6 bases and J 8 bases; bases outside gene matches: 19. The CDR3 DNA, read in part, is TGCAGTGCCAGGGAGTTTGGGGACTACACACCTGATGAG. This gives the protein CSAREFGDYTPDE. The whole CDR3 protein reads CSAREFGDYTPDEQFF.

Notes on this clone: The read terminates 3 residues before the CDR3 end, so the remaining end is supplied by the germline J gene. J is TRBJ2-3 and V is TRBV20-1, with 7 bases matching TRBD2. Germline V gene sequence: CDR1 DFQATT, CDR2 SNEGSKA (reference sequence). With V trimmed by 0 bases and J by 2 bases, 5 bases remained unmatched. This CDR3 region has 15 residues. CDR3 DNA, as far as it was read: TGCAGTGCTAGAGATGGGGACTACCCCACAGATACG. Protein: CSARDGDYPTDT. The entire CDR3 is CSARDGDYPTDTQYF.

With respect to this clone: The missing CDR3 end, 3 residues past where the read stops, is filled in from the germline J gene. J is TRBJ1-2 and V is TRBV5-5; TRBD1 might be the D (5 bases). Trimming pared 0 bases from V and 2 bases from J, leaving 8 bases between. The CDR3 covers 14 residues. CDR1 SGHKS and CDR2 YYEKEE come from the germline V gene (reference sequence). The CDR3 here is CASSLGGGNYGYTF. CDR3 bases read: TGTGCCAGCAGCTTGGGGGGGGGAAACTATGGC.

Points on this clone: The CDR3 is cut off 3 residues early in the read; its end comes from the germline J gene. V is TRBV7-6 and J is TRBJ1-2; tentatively, D is TRBD1 (5 bases). CDR1 SGHVS and CDR2 FNYEAQ come from the germline V gene. The CDR3 has 14 amino acids. The ends were cut back, 5 bases at V and 5 bases at J, with 15 bases in the middle. The CDR3 bases that were read are TGTGCCAGCAGCCCCCTCAGACAGATTTATGGC. It is translated as CASSPLRQIYG. The entire CDR3 protein is CASSPLRQIYGYTF.